The T cell receptor (beta chain) under discussion was sequenced for a study of blood T cell repertoires in COVID-19. Looking at the study overall: Samples of COVID-19 (acute and convalescent) were obtained from the United States, Italy and Spain. T cells, B-cell-depleted T cells, or PBMCs supplied cDNA or gDNA.

In the original processing: Reference gene primer amplification gave estimated nucleated cell counts. The repertoire was sequenced with immunoSEQ multiplex PCR; TCRdb's copy has only in-frame clones and lacks some. D and trimming come from the DNA, and the V and J calls and clone size come from that table. The sample holds 95,000 to 110,000 clones, 88% seen once. V dropped 0 bases and J dropped 4 bases, with 14 bases sitting between them. The length of the CDR3 is 15 residues. Germline CDR1 SGDLS, CDR2 YYNGEE. This chain links TRBV9 with TRBJ2-7; maybe TRBD2 (5 bases). Material: peripheral blood. The clonotype was recovered from a human donor in a cohort sampled during active COVID-19. The CDR3 DNA follows: TGTGCCAGCAGCGTAGGGGCCGGGCGGGCTTACGAGCAGTACTTC. Translation: CASSVGAGRAYEQYF.